The sequence of this T cell receptor beta chain was determined in a study of T cell responses to AZD1222 COVID-19 vaccine. General study findings and limits: Sampling captured repertoires only after the peak T cell response. Mapped onto spike, vaccine-associated CD4 TCRs spanned it and were dominant at 160-218 and 743-854.

The CDR3 extends over 20 amino acids. Trimming cost V 0 bases and J 1 base; bases outside gene matches: 10. Germline V lookup: CDR1 SGHNT, CDR2 YYREEE (reference sequence). To note about this clone: What it recognizes is unknown.

The method was immunoSEQ multiplex PCR; TCRdb's version includes in-frame clones alone and lacks a portion of them. Altogether some 150,000 clones are present, about nine tenths being singletons, with the ten largest covering roughly 9.1%. The V call is TRBV5-4, the J call TRBJ2-2; 12 positions match TRBD2. The sequence was obtained from an adult who received the AZD1222 COVID-19 vaccine. This material consisted of peripheral blood, taken 28 days after the second AZD1222 dose. CDR3 bases: TGTGCCAGCAGCTTGGGACAGAGATTACTAGCGGGGGGGAACACCGGGGAGCTGTTTTTT. Protein sequence: CASSLGQRLLAGGNTGELFF.